This TCR beta chain was observed in a study of cytomegalovirus exposure and HLA in healthy donors. The germline V gene has CDR1 SGDLS and CDR2 YYNGEE. The CDR3 extends over 13 amino acids. With 0 bases clipped from V and 3 bases from J, the junction kept 0 bases outside the gene matches. 13 Jbeta primers and 60 Vbeta primers were used for the PCR. TCRdb keeps only in-frame clones here, not all; method: immunoSEQ multiplex PCR. The sample gives about 150,000 clones, approximately 88% of which show up once; 1.5% is in the top ten. The sample taken for sequencing was PBMCs. The receptor's source is a woman aged 18-29 years in good health and CMV-seronegative. The chain employs TRBV9 and TRBJ2-7, with TRBD2 matching over 7 bases. CDR3 nucleotides: TGTGCCAGCAGCGTAGGGGAGGGCTACGAGCAGTACTTC. It encodes CASSVGEGYEQYF.